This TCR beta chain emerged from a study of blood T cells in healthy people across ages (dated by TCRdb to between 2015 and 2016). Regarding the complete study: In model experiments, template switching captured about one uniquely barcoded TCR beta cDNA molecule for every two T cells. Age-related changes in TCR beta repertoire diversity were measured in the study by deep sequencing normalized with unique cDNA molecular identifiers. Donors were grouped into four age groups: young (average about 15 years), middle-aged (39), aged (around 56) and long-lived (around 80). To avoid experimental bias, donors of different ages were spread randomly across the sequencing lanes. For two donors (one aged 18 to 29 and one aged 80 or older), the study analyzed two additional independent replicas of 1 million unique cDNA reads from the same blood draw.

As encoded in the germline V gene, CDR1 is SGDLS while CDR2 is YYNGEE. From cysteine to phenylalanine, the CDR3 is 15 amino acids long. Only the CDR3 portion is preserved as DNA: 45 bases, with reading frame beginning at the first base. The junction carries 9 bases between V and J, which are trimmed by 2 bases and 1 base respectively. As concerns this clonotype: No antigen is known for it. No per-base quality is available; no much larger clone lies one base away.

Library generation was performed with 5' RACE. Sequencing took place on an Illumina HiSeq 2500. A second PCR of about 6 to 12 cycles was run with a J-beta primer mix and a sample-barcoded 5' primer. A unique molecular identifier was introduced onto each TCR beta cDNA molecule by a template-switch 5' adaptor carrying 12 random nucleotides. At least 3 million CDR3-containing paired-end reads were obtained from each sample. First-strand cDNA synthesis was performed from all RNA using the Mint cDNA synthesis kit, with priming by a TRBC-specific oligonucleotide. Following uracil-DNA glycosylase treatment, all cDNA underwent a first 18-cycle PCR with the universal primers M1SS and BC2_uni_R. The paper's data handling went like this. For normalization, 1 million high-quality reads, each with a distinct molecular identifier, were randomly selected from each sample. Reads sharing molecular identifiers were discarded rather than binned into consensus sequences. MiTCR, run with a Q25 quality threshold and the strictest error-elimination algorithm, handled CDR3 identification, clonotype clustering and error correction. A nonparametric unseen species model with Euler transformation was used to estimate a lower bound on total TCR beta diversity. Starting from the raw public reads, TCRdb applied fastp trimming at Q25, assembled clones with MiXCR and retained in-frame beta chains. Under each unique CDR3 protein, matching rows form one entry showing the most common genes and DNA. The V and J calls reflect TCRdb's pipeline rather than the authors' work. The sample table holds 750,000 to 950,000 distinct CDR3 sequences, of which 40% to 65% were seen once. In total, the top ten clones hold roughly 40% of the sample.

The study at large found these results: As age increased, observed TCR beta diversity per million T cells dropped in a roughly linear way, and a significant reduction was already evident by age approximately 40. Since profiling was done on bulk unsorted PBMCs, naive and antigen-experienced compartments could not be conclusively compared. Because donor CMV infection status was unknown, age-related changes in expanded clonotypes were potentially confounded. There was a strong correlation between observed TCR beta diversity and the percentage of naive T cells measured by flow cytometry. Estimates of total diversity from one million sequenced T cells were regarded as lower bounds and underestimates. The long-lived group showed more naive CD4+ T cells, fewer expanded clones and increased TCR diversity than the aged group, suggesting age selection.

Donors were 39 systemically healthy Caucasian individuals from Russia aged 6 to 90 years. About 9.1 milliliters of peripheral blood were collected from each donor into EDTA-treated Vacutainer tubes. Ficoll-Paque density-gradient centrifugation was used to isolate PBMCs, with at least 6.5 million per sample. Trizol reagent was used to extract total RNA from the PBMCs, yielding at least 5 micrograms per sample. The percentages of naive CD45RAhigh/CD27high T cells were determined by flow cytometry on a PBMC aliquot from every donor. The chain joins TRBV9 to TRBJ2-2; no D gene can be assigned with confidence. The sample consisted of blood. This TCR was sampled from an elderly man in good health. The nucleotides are TGTGCCAGCAGCGTGTGGCAAGAGAACACCGGGGAGCTGTTTTTT. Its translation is CASSVWQENTGELFF.